Presented here are 29 T cell receptor beta chains from one specimen sequenced in a study of blood T cells in healthy people across ages. Combining a sample-barcoded 5' primer with a J-beta primer mix, a second PCR ran for roughly 6 to 11 cycles. TCRdb re-derived calls from the 5' RACE reads in MiXCR, one entry per CDR3 protein. This sample yields roughly 680,000 distinct CDR3 sequences, of which about 51% are seen a single time; roughly 12% belongs to the top ten. The sample taken for sequencing was blood. Source of these receptors: a woman aged 80 or older in good health.

This clonotype was recorded many times. This chain connects TRBV2 to TRBJ2-1; D ambiguous. Germline CDR1 SNHLY, CDR2 FYNNEI. The ends were cut back, 9 bases at V and 5 bases at J, with 14 bases in the middle. The CDR3 totals 13 residues. CDR3 DNA: TGTGCCAGTTCCACTTCCTACGACAATGAGCAGTTCTTC. The encoded protein is CASSTSYDNEQFF.

The chain carries TRBV7-6 and TRBJ1-1; no clear D. This CDR3 comprises 13 residues. In germline, CDR1 is SGHVS, CDR2 FNYEAQ. V gave up 6 bases and J gave up 4 bases, with 12 bases separating them. CDR3 DNA: TGTGCCAGCAGACCTAACTCTGGCACTGAAGCTTTCTTT. This gives the protein CASRPNSGTEAFF.

This clonotype was counted at least ten times. The J gene is TRBJ2-1, the V gene TRBV4-1; unclear D gene. Per the germline V gene, CDR1 is MGHRA and CDR2 is YSYEKL. The length of the CDR3 is 12 residues. The V gene lost 0 bases and the J gene lost 12 bases, with 9 bases spanning the gap. CDR3 loop: CASSQDLPRQFF. The CDR3 DNA follows: TGCGCCAGCAGCCAAGATCTACCCCGGCAGTTCTTC.

The CDR3 DNA follows: TGTGCCAGCAGCCAAGGTTTAGCGGGATCGGCGTATTTT. Encoded protein: CASSQGLAGSAYF. This sequence joins TRBV3-1 and TRBJ2-3; 8 bases are a match to TRBD2. This CDR3 has 13 amino acids. CDR1 and CDR2 from the germline V gene are LGHDT and YNNKEL (reference sequence). V was clipped by 1 base and J by 14 bases; unmatched bases: 8.

In the case of this clonotype: A read error may account for a junction end that differs from germline. The gene calls are TRBV7-2 and TRBJ1-1; TRBD1 might be the D (5 bases). The CDR3 is 15 amino acids. Germline CDR1 is SGHTA and CDR2 is FQGNSA. The CDR3 bases are TGTGCCAGCAGCTTAGCGTACAGGTTGAACCCTGAAGCTTTCTTT. As protein: CASSLAYRLNPEAFF.

This clonotype was seen many times. The chain combines TRBV5-1 with TRBJ2-1; the D is unclear. V was trimmed by 0 bases and J by 9 bases, leaving 7 bases between them. The CDR3 length is 12 residues. Germline V CDR1 and CDR2: SGHRS, YFSETQ. The DNA for the CDR3 is TGCGCCAGCAGCTTGGGTGCCACTGAGCAGTTCTTC. This encodes CASSLGATEQFF. The full variable domain, with the rest looked up from reference TRBV5-1 and TRBJ2-1, is KAGVTQTPRYLIKTRGQQVTLSCSPISGHRSVSWYQQTPGQGLQFLFEYFSETQRNKGNFPGRFSGRQFSNSRSEMNVSTLELGDSALYLCASSLGATEQFFGPGTRLTVL.

This clonotype was seen repeatedly, ten times or more. The genes are TRBV12-3 or TRBV12-4 and TRBJ2-1, with 8 bases lining up with TRBD2. V was clipped by 6 bases and J by 6 bases; unmatched bases: 7. The CDR3 spans 14 residues. Here the CDR3 DNA reads TGTGCCAGCAGATCCAGCGGGAGTGGCAATGAGCAGTTCTTC. This translates into CASRSSGSGNEQFF.

This clonotype was observed many times. V and J are TRBV27 and TRBJ2-5; unclear D gene. Trimming took 2 bases from V and 5 from J, leaving 9 bases between them. This CDR3 comprises 13 residues. From germline, CDR1 is MNHEY and CDR2 SMNVEV (reference sequence). The CDR3: CASSLRLGETQYF. The CDR3 DNA reads as TGTGCCAGCAGTTTACGCCTAGGGGAGACCCAGTACTTC.

The chain combines TRBV28 with TRBJ2-4; 7 nucleotides line up with TRBD1. Losses at the gene ends were 4 bases for V and 2 bases for J; bases not matched to a gene: 5. Germline V gene lookup returns CDR1 MDHEN and CDR2 SYDVKM. This CDR3 spans 15 amino acids. The CDR3 here is CASSWTGGPKNIQYF. The CDR3 bases are TGTGCCAGCAGTTGGACAGGAGGACCCAAAAACATTCAGTACTTC.

A note on this clonotype: A read error may explain this, as a much larger clone is one base away. This chain uses TRBV7-6 with TRBJ1-4, with D maybe TRBD1 (5 bases). Trimming shortened V by 8 bases and J by 7 bases, and 20 bases separated the two germline ends. CDR1 and CDR2 (germline): SGHVS, FNYEAQ. CDR3 length equals 15 residues. CDR3 in DNA: TGTGCCAGCGGCGGAGTGGGGAGTGGGGGTGAAAAACTGTTTTTT. Its translation is CASGGVGSGGEKLFF.

This rearrangement joins TRBV9 to TRBJ1-3; D remains ambiguous. CDR1 and CDR2 from the germline V gene are SGDLS and YYNGEE. Trimming stripped 4 bases from V and 4 bases from J, with 18 bases between. The CDR3 is 16 amino acids. CDR3 DNA: TGTGCCAGCAGCCCTAACCTCCGGGAATTGGGAAACACCATATATTTT. Translating it yields CASSPNLRELGNTIYF.

This clonotype was picked up a small number of times. V gene TRBV20-1 combines with J gene TRBJ1-1; D perhaps matches TRBD1 (5 bases). CDR1 and CDR2 from the germline V gene are DFQATT and SNEGSKA (reference sequence). The CDR3 extends over 13 amino acids. The CDR3 sequence is CSAYMGVRTEAFF. CDR3 nucleotides: TGCAGCGCCTACATGGGGGTTCGGACTGAAGCTTTCTTT.

V and J are TRBV6-5 and TRBJ1-2; D is perhaps TRBD1 (5 bases). The CDR3 spans 15 residues. Deletions cut 4 bases from V and 7 bases from J, with 19 bases between. Germline CDR1 is MNHEY and CDR2 is SVGAGI. CDR3 nucleotides: TGTGCCAGCAGTTCTACGAGGGGAGGGGCGTCTGGCTACACCTTC. Translating gives CASSSTRGGASGYTF.

V usage is TRBV5-5 and J usage is TRBJ1-2; 7 bases align to TRBD1. This CDR3 contains 15 residues. Germline V lookup: CDR1 SGHKS, CDR2 YYEKEE (reference sequence). V was pared by 4 bases and J by 4 bases, with 10 bases of the junction left unmatched. The CDR3, as DNA: TGTGCCAGCAGCCCTTACGAACAGGGGACCTATGGCTACACCTTC. As protein: CASSPYEQGTYGYTF.

V usage is TRBV21-1 and J usage is TRBJ2-3; TRBD1, the table's D call, lacks a check against the DNA. TRBV21-1 is flagged as a pseudogene. CDR3 length: 15 amino acids. CDR3 loop: CASSKDGGTTDTQYF. CDR3 in DNA: TGTGCCAGCAGCAAAGATGGGGGGACCACAGATACGCAGTATTTT.

The chain carries TRBV12-3 or TRBV12-4 and TRBJ2-3; the D gene is possibly TRBD1 (6 bases). V lost 3 bases and J 0 bases, leaving 13 bases between the germline ends. There are 16 residues in the CDR3. The CDR3 loop is CASSFIRGRSTDTQYF. The CDR3 region has the DNA TGTGCCAGCAGTTTTATCAGGGGACGGAGCACAGATACGCAGTATTTT.

This clonotype has ten or more counts. V gene TRBV29-1 combines with J gene TRBJ2-1, with 12 bases that match TRBD2. The trim removed 0 bases at V and 8 bases at J, leaving 8 bases unmatched. The CDR3 extends over 16 amino acids. Germline-derived CDR1 and CDR2 are SQVTM and ANQGSEA. This chain's CDR3 is CSVEDLTSGRSDEQFF. The CDR3 nucleotides are TGCAGCGTTGAAGATCTAACTAGCGGGAGGAGTGATGAGCAGTTCTTC.

The sample holds many counts of this clonotype. The gene calls are TRBV9 and TRBJ2-7; 8 nucleotides align to TRBD1. The length of the CDR3 is 15 residues. Per germline, CDR1 SGDLS and CDR2 YYNGEE. Trimming removed 2 bases from V and 1 base from J; junction bases left unmatched: 5. CDR3 residues: CASSVGQGLSYEQYF. The CDR3 DNA follows: TGTGCCAGCAGCGTCGGACAGGGTTTGTCCTACGAGCAGTACTTC.

The table lists this clonotype with many counts. This sequence joins TRBV29-1 and TRBJ2-7; 8 bases agree with TRBD2. Germline V gene lookup returns CDR1 SQVTM and CDR2 ANQGSEA. The CDR3 consists of 13 residues. The trim removed 6 bases at V and 3 bases at J, leaving 7 bases unmatched. The CDR3 protein is CSVRGGQVYEQYF. As DNA, the CDR3 is TGCAGCGTCCGGGGGGGTCAAGTCTACGAGCAGTACTTC.

This clonotype has more than one count but fewer than ten. CDR3 sequence reads: CSSSSGNTIYF. The DNA of the CDR3 is TGCAGTTCTTCCTCTGGAAACACCATATATTTT. This chain joins TRBV29-1 and TRBJ1-3; D unresolved. Germline CDR1 reads SQVTM; CDR2 reads ANQGSEA. The CDR3 has 11 amino acids.

This clonotype was seen ten or more times. The rearrangement joins TRBV20-1 to TRBJ1-2; 9 nucleotides line up with TRBD1. Germline CDR1 is DFQATT and CDR2 is SNEGSKA (reference sequence). J was trimmed by 5 bases and V by 4 bases; bases with no gene match: 5. The CDR3 loop spans 13 amino acids. Here the CDR3 reads CSATAGTGYGYTF. The DNA of the CDR3 is TGCAGTGCTACCGCCGGGACAGGGTATGGCTACACCTTC.

Details on this clonotype: A clone one base away is much larger, so this may be a read error. This chain uses TRBV20-1 with TRBJ1-2; D possibly corresponds to TRBD1 (6 bases). Trimming took 5 bases from V and 7 from J, leaving 17 bases between them. In germline, CDR1 is DFQATT, CDR2 SNEGSKA (reference sequence). This CDR3 is built from 13 residues. CDR3 sequence (DNA): TGCAGTGCTGAGACAGGAGGGGGTTTTGGCTACACCTTC. Translating it yields CSAETGGGFGYTF.

This clonotype was observed at least ten times. V gene TRBV12-3 or TRBV12-4 combines with J gene TRBJ2-1, with 10 bases identical to TRBD2. With V trimmed by 5 bases and J by 9 bases, 10 bases remained unmatched. This CDR3 is built from 15 residues. The CDR3 spells CASSPLTSGMAEQFF. As DNA, the CDR3 is TGTGCCAGCAGTCCCCTTACTAGCGGGATGGCTGAGCAGTTCTTC.

V and J are TRBV6-1 and TRBJ2-7; a weak D match, TRBD1 (6 bases). This CDR3 contains 14 residues. Trimming shortened V by 8 bases and J by 4 bases, and 18 bases separated the two germline ends. The germline V gene has CDR1 MNHNS and CDR2 SASEGT. The CDR3: CASSGTGNGYEQYF. CDR3 bases: TGTGCCAGCTCGGGAACAGGGAATGGTTACGAGCAGTACTTC.

This chain connects TRBV24-1 to TRBJ1-1; the D gene is possibly TRBD1 (5 bases). This CDR3 is 16 amino acids long. Germline assignment: CDR1 KGHDR and CDR2 SFDVKD. Trimming pared 9 bases from V and 1 base from J, leaving 20 bases between. As DNA, the CDR3 is TGTGCCACCCCGGTGGGGCCCGGTGGGGGGAACACTGAAGCTTTCTTT. Residues: CATPVGPGGGNTEAFF.

A note on this clonotype: This clone may be a read error of a much larger clone one base away. The chain employs TRBV20-1 and TRBJ2-1, with 11 positions matching TRBD2. Germline V lookup: CDR1 DFQATT, CDR2 SNEGSKA (reference sequence). This CDR3 region has 13 residues. V shed 4 bases, J shed 8 bases, and the junction held 4 bases outside the gene matches. The CDR3 is CSATSGGHDEQFF. CDR3 in DNA: TGCAGTGCTACTAGCGGGGGGCACGATGAGCAGTTCTTC.

This clonotype has only a few counts. V gene TRBV28 combines with J gene TRBJ2-2, with D perhaps matching TRBD1 (6 bases). V lost 8 bases, J lost 0 bases, and 10 bases lay in between. CDR3 length: 14 residues. Germline lookup yields CDR1 MDHEN and CDR2 SYDVKM. In nucleotides, the CDR3 is TGTGCCAGCGGGGACACACCGAACACCGGGGAGCTGTTTTTT. Its translation is CASGDTPNTGELFF.

The V gene is TRBV7-2, the J gene TRBJ1-4; D unresolved. With 3 bases removed from V and 0 bases from J, the gap between germline ends came to 11 bases. The CDR3 is 16 residues long. Per germline, CDR1 SGHTA and CDR2 FQGNSA. The CDR3 DNA follows: TGTGCCAGCAGCTTTGGGCAACTTACAACTAATGAAAAACTGTTTTTT. This encodes CASSFGQLTTNEKLFF.

This clonotype was picked up many times. This chain joins TRBV10-3 and TRBJ2-1; TRBD1 matches at 7 bases. This CDR3 is built from 14 residues. Germline trimming cut 6 bases from V and 4 bases from J; bases unmatched to any gene: 6. Germline lookup yields CDR1 ENHRY and CDR2 SYGVKD. The CDR3 DNA reads TGTGCCATCAGGACAGGGACCTCTTACAATGAGCAGTTCTTC. This encodes CAIRTGTSYNEQFF.